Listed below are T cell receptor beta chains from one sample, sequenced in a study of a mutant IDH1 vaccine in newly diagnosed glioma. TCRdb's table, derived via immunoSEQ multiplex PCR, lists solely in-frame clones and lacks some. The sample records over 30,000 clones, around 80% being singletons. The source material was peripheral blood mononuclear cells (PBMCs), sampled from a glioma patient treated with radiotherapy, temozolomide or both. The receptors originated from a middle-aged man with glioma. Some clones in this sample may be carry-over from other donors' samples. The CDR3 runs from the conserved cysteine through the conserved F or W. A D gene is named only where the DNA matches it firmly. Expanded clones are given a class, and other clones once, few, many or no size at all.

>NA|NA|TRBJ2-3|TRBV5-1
CASSLAGRPSTDTQYF
TGCGCCAGCAGCTTGGCGGGGAGACCTAGCACAGATACGCAGTATTTT
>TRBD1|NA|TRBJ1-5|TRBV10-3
CAIRSDRGNQPQHF
TGTGCCATCAGATCCGACAGGGGAAATCAGCCCCAGCATTTT
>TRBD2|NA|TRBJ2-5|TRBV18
CASSAQLAGKETQYF
TGTGCCAGCTCAGCCCAACTAGCGGGGAAAGAGACCCAGTACTTC
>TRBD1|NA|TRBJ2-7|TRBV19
CASSMGTGKGHEQYF
TGTGCCAGTAGTATGGGGACAGGGAAAGGCCACGAGCAGTACTTC
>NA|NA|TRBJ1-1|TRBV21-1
CASSKVQGQSTEAFF
TGTGCCAGCAGCAAAGTGCAGGGACAGTCCACTGAAGCTTTCTTT
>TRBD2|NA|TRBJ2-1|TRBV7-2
CASSSISGGVYNEQFF
TGTGCCAGCAGCTCGATTAGCGGGGGGGTCTACAATGAGCAGTTCTTC
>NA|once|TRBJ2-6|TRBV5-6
CASSLAGRAGANVLTF
TGTGCCAGCAGCTTGGCGGGCAGGGCTGGGGCCAACGTCCTGACTTTC
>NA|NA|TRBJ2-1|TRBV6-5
CASSYSSDLIYNEQFF
TGTGCCAGCAGTTACTCCTCGGATTTAATCTACAATGAGCAGTTCTTC
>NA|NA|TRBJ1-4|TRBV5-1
CASSLAGTSTNEKLFF
TGCGCCAGCAGCTTGGCCGGGACTTCAACTAATGAAAAACTGTTTTTT
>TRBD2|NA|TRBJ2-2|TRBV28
CASTLAGGHENTGELFF
TGTGCCAGCACCTTAGCGGGAGGGCACGAGAACACCGGGGAGCTGTTTTTT